A selection of T cell receptor beta chains follows, all from one sample in a study of lymphopenia after photon versus proton radiotherapy. Method: immunoSEQ multiplex PCR; TCRdb's copy keeps in-frame clones and lacks some. The sample has approximately 170,000 clones; roughly nine tenths are singletons. The material was peripheral blood, obtained from a patient treated with photon-based radiotherapy. These receptors were obtained from a man aged 50-59 years with gastric cancer. Each CDR3 is given with its conserved first and last residue. D genes are given only for firm matches. For some rows the clone size is stated as once, few or many, or as a class when expanded; others skip it.

d_call clone_size j_call v_call cdr3_nt cdr3_aa
- - TRBJ1-1 TRBV7-2 TGTGCCAGCAGCTTAAAGGTGAACACTGAAGCTTTCTTT CASSLKVNTEAFF
- once TRBJ2-7 TRBV6-1 TGTGCCAGCAGCCCCCCGAGGGGGACGGAGTACGAGCAGTACTTC CASSPPRGTEYEQYF
TRBD1 - TRBJ1-2 TRBV27 TGTGCCAGCAGTCCAACGACAGGGTATGGCTACACCTTC CASSPTTGYGYTF
- - TRBJ2-1 TRBV7-3 TGTGCCAGCAGCTTACGCGGCGGACGCTCCTACAATGAGCAGTTCTTC CASSLRGGRSYNEQFF
TRBD1 - TRBJ1-5 TRBV27 TGTGCCAGCAGTACCTATCGGGACAGGGATCAGCCCCAGCATTTT CASSTYRDRDQPQHF
- once TRBJ2-3 TRBV9 TGTGCCAGCAGCCCTAGCGAGCGGCCCGCAGATACGCAGTATTTT CASSPSERPADTQYF
TRBD1 - TRBJ2-7 TRBV6-5 TGTGCCAGCAGTTCGACCGGGACAGGCTCCTACGAGCAGTACTTC CASSSTGTGSYEQYF
- - TRBJ2-5 TRBV14 TGTGCCAGCAGCTATGACCTCCGGTCGGGGACCCAGTACTTC CASSYDLRSGTQYF
- - TRBJ1-1 TRBV2 TGTGCCAGCAGTGAAGCCCCGAACACTGAAGCTTTCTTT CASSEAPNTEAFF
- - TRBJ2-1 TRBV4-1 TGCGCCAGCAGCCCTGGCCGGGTCTCCTACAATGAGCAGTTCTTC CASSPGRVSYNEQFF
TRBD2 - TRBJ2-7 TRBV5-1 TGCGCCAGCAGCTTGGTTAGCGGGACCTACGAGCAGTACTTC CASSLVSGTYEQYF
- - TRBJ1-4 TRBV6-6 TGTGCCAGCAGTTACATGGGAAGGGAAAAACTGTTTTTT CASSYMGREKLFF
- - TRBJ2-7 TRBV2 TGTGCCAGCACAGAGGGCCGGGCCTACGAGCAGTACTTC CASTEGRAYEQYF
TRBD1 - TRBJ1-2 TRBV6-1 TGTGCCAGCAGTGACCCGGGACAGCACTATGGCTACACCTTC CASSDPGQHYGYTF
- - TRBJ1-1 TRBV30 TGTGCCTGGAGTGTAACAGGTTACACTGAAGCTTTCTTT CAWSVTGYTEAFF
TRBD1 - TRBJ1-5 TRBV6-1 TGTGCCAGCAGTGAAATGGACAGGGCCCACCAGCCCCAGCATTTT CASSEMDRAHQPQHF
- - TRBJ2-7 TRBV27 TGTGCCAGCAGTTGGAGGGGGCGCGTCGACGAGCAGTACTTC CASSWRGRVDEQYF
TRBD2 - TRBJ2-1 TRBV9 TGTGCCAGCAGCGTAGATCCCTCAGCGGGACGTGAGCAGTTCTTC CASSVDPSAGREQFF
TRBD1 once TRBJ2-3 TRBV7-9 TGTGCCAGCAGCTTGGGACAGGGGGCGGAAGATACGCAGTATTTT CASSLGQGAEDTQYF
TRBD1 few TRBJ2-1 TRBV6-1 TGTGCCAGCAGTGACGGGACAGGTTACAATGAGCAGTTCTTC CASSDGTGYNEQFF
TRBD1 - TRBJ1-4 TRBV9 TGTGCCAGCAGCGCCCGACAGGGCCCAGGCTCTAATGAAAAACTGTTTTTT CASSARQGPGSNEKLFF
TRBD1 - TRBJ1-1 TRBV18 TGTGCCAGCTCACCCCTGGGGGACAGCATGAACACTGAAGCTTTCTTT CASSPLGDSMNTEAFF
- - TRBJ1-2 TRBV2 TGTGCCAGCAGTGAATCACCAAGGAATCGGGGTTCCCCACATGGCTACACCTTC CASSESPRNRGSPHGYTF
TRBD1 few TRBJ2-7 TRBV5-1 TGCGCCAGCAGCGACAGGACAGGTTTGAGCTCCTACGAGCAGTACTTC CASSDRTGLSSYEQYF
- - TRBJ1-5 TRBV30 TGTGCCTGGACAATGGGGTACAATCAGCCCCAGCATTTT CAWTMGYNQPQHF
- once TRBJ1-4 TRBV5-4 TGTGCCAGCAGCTTGGGTGGGGTCAGAGTCAATGAAAAACTGTTTTTT CASSLGGVRVNEKLFF
- once TRBJ2-1 TRBV4-3 TGCGCCAGCAGCCCTCGGCGGACGGATTCACCCCACAATGAGCAGTTCTTC CASSPRRTDSPHNEQFF
- - TRBJ2-7 TRBV5-1 TGCGCCAGCAGCGCTGCCCTTGAGAACTACGAGCAGTACTTC CASSAALENYEQYF
TRBD1 few TRBJ1-5 TRBV2 TGTGCCAGCAGTGGTCGGCGGGACAGGGGTAATCAGCCCCAGCATTTT CASSGRRDRGNQPQHF
- - TRBJ1-1 TRBV19 TGTGCCAGTAGTCAGGGCGGCAACTCTTATCCCACTGAAGCTTTCTTT CASSQGGNSYPTEAFF
TRBD1 - TRBJ1-5 TRBV5-6 TGTGCCAGCAGCTTGTACCGGGACAGGGGGAATCAGCCCCAGCATTTT CASSLYRDRGNQPQHF
- - TRBJ1-1 TRBV7-3 TGTGCCAGCAGCTTCCGGGGGCGCAACACTGAAGCTTTCTTT CASSFRGRNTEAFF
- - TRBJ2-3 TRBV5-6 TGTGCCAGCAGCTTGGAAGATACGCAGTATTTT CASSLEDTQYF
TRBD2 - TRBJ2-3 TRBV7-8 TGTGCCAGCAGGCTAGGGCGGGAGGGGCCAGATACGCAGTATTTT CASRLGREGPDTQYF
TRBD1 - TRBJ1-4 TRBV6-5 TGTGCCAGCAGTTACTCGACAGGGGGTTTCGAAAAACTGTTTTTT CASSYSTGGFEKLFF
TRBD1 - TRBJ2-7 TRBV7-2 TGTGCCAGCAGCCGACAGGGTTACGAGCAGTACTTC CASSRQGYEQYF
TRBD2 - TRBJ2-7 TRBV5-1 TGCGCCAGCAGTCGAACGGGGGGACCCTACGAGCAGTACTTC CASSRTGGPYEQYF
TRBD2 - TRBJ2-1 TRBV27 TGTGCCAGCATGAACCCGAGGGCTAGCGGGAGAGGGTACAATGAGCAGTTCTTC CASMNPRASGRGYNEQFF
- - TRBJ1-1 TRBV19 TGTGCCAGTAGTATGTGGGAGACCCCTGAAGCTTTCTTT CASSMWETPEAFF
TRBD1 - TRBJ1-3 TRBV6-6 TGTGCCAGCAGTTCCGGACAGGGGCTCCCTGGAAACACCATATATTTT CASSSGQGLPGNTIYF